These 30 T cell receptor beta chains were sequenced from one sample in a study of blood T cell repertoires in COVID-19. Only in-frame clones appear in the TCRdb table, and some are missing; sequencing was by immunoSEQ multiplex PCR. The sample lists about 74,000 clones, around nine tenths occurring once. The sequenced material came from peripheral blood. These receptors were obtained from a woman of 80 years or more with active or convalescent COVID-19.

This clone occurred once. The gene calls are TRBV7-3 and TRBJ2-6; D unclear. CDR3 length: 15 amino acids. V was cut by 5 bases and J by 0 bases, with 8 bases left in between. The germline gives CDR1 SGHTA, CDR2 FQGTGA. CDR3 region: CASSTHTSGANVLTF. DNA for the CDR3: TGTGCCAGCAGCACCCACACCTCTGGGGCCAACGTCCTGACTTTC.

The CDR3 reads CATSDLKARGKDEQFF. The CDR3 DNA is TGTGCCACCAGTGATTTGAAGGCGCGGGGGAAGGATGAGCAGTTCTTC. The chain employs TRBV24-1 and TRBJ2-1; 7 bases agree with TRBD2. The V and J ends lost 0 bases and 8 bases, in that order; junction bases with no gene match: 9. Germline loops: CDR1 KGHDR, CDR2 SFDVKD. The CDR3 runs 16 residues.

This clone was detected only a few times. The rearrangement links TRBV4-3 to TRBJ2-1; 14 bases fit TRBD2. The germline V gene encodes CDR1 LGHNA and CDR2 YSLEER. After removal of 4 bases from V and 7 bases from J, the junction contained 9 bases not matched to a gene. This CDR3 is 17 amino acids long. The CDR3: CASSPTRGTSGGNEQFF. The CDR3, as DNA: TGCGCCAGCAGCCCAACACGAGGGACTAGCGGGGGAAATGAGCAGTTCTTC.

This clone was found once. The V call is TRBV27, the J call TRBJ1-1; D gene ambiguous. Germline CDR1 reads MNHEY; CDR2 reads SMNVEV (reference sequence). The CDR3 is made up of 15 amino acids. V shed 5 bases and J shed 5 bases, with 18 bases lying between them. In DNA, the CDR3 is TGTGCCAGCAGTCCGGACGTGCGGGTTAGTACTGAAGCTTTCTTT. It codes for CASSPDVRVSTEAFF.

V usage is TRBV6-1 and J usage is TRBJ2-1; 8 nucleotides match TRBD2. The J segment lost 7 bases and the V segment lost 0 bases, leaving 14 bases of the junction unmatched. CDR1 is MNHNS and CDR2 is SASEGT in the germline V gene. This CDR3 is built from 18 residues. The CDR3 sequence is CASSEAPGGLRLWNEQFF. The CDR3 DNA reads as TGTGCCAGCAGTGAAGCGCCGGGGGGGCTCCGTTTATGGAATGAGCAGTTCTTC.

V and J are TRBV5-1 and TRBJ1-3; possible D gene TRBD1, 6 bases. The germline V and J ends were trimmed by 4 bases and 0 bases, with 8 bases remaining between them. The CDR3 runs to 14 residues. Germline V gene sequence: CDR1 SGHRS, CDR2 YFSETQ. This chain's CDR3 is CASSPDSSGNTIYF. CDR3 nucleotide sequence: TGCGCCAGCAGCCCGGACAGCTCTGGAAACACCATATATTTT.

V is TRBV30 and J is TRBJ1-2, with 7 positions matching TRBD1. From germline, CDR1 is GTSNPN and CDR2 SVGIG (reference sequence). V lost 5 bases and J lost 4; bases outside the gene matches: 7. The CDR3 is 13 residues long. The CDR3 region has the DNA TGTGCCTGGGAGCGACAGGGTGTCTATGGCTACACCTTC. Its protein product is CAWERQGVYGYTF.

This clone was found once. The rearrangement links TRBV5-6 to TRBJ1-2; D gene uncertain. In germline, CDR1 is SGHDT, CDR2 YYEEEE. V lost 0 bases to trimming and J lost 0 bases, with 6 bases between them. The CDR3 sequence is 14 residues long. CDR3 residues: CASSLAGANYGYTF. The CDR3, as DNA: TGTGCCAGCAGCTTGGCCGGAGCTAACTATGGCTACACCTTC.

The V call is TRBV11-3, the J call TRBJ2-5; 8 bases map to TRBD1. The germline V gene has CDR1 SGHNT and CDR2 YENEEA. The V and J ends lost 3 bases and 4 bases, in that order; junction bases with no gene match: 7. This CDR3 spans 15 amino acids. The CDR3 protein is CASSFPGQGTETQYF. CDR3 DNA sequence: TGTGCCAGCAGCTTCCCTGGACAGGGAACAGAGACCCAGTACTTC.

The rearrangement uses TRBV7-8 and TRBJ2-7; D perhaps matches TRBD1 (5 bases). V lost 5 bases and J lost 6, with 17 bases in between. The germline V gene has CDR1 SGHVS and CDR2 FQNEAQ. The CDR3 totals 14 residues. CDR3 loop: CASSAIVQGREQYF. In DNA form, the CDR3 reads TGTGCCAGCAGCGCGATCGTCCAGGGCCGCGAGCAGTACTTC.

J is TRBJ2-5 and V is TRBV6-1; possible D gene TRBD2, 6 bases. Trimming stripped 7 bases from V and 4 bases from J, with 13 bases between. Germline lookup yields CDR1 MNHNS and CDR2 SASEGT. The length of the CDR3 is 13 residues. CDR3 amino acids: CASTPRRGETQYF. The CDR3, as DNA: TGTGCCAGCACCCCTCGGAGGGGAGAGACCCAGTACTTC.

The chain has TRBV19 and TRBJ2-7; the D gene is possibly TRBD1 (6 bases). Deletions cut 5 bases from V and 4 bases from J, with 12 bases between. The CDR3 sequence is 13 residues long. Germline CDR1 is LNHDA and CDR2 is SQIVND (reference sequence). CDR3 region: CASSLGDIYEQYF. The CDR3 region has the DNA TGTGCCAGTAGTCTCGGGGACATATACGAGCAGTACTTC.

The CDR3 sequence: CSVGAGTGLYNEQFF. The CDR3 nucleotides read TGCAGCGTCGGGGCCGGGACAGGGCTGTACAATGAGCAGTTCTTC. The V call is TRBV29-1, the J call TRBJ2-1; 9 bases fit TRBD1. Per germline, CDR1 SQVTM and CDR2 ANQGSEA. Trimming removed 6 bases from V and 4 bases from J; junction bases left unmatched: 10. The CDR3 has 15 amino acids.

The chain couples TRBV5-1 to TRBJ2-7, with TRBD2 matching 9 bases. Germline CDR1 and CDR2: SGHRS and YFSETQ. The V segment lost 5 bases and the J segment 10 bases; nucleotides outside the gene matches: 16. This CDR3 comprises 15 residues. The CDR3 DNA reads as TGCGCCAGCAGTGCCGGGACTAGCACCGTCCTTGGTCAGTACTTC. It is translated as CASSAGTSTVLGQYF.

The chain combines TRBV11-3 with TRBJ2-2, with D possibly TRBD1 on 6 matching bases. The CDR3 has 17 amino acids. Germline-derived CDR1 and CDR2 are SGHNT and YENEEA. Trimming took off 5 bases at V and 0 bases at J, with 16 bases between the two ends. CDR3 DNA sequence: TGTGCCAGCAGCCCTGTCGGACAGCTCGCGAACACCGGGGAGCTGTTTTTT. Residues: CASSPVGQLANTGELFF.

The gene calls are TRBV5-1 and TRBJ2-1; 11 nucleotides agree with TRBD2. Germline CDR1 reads SGHRS; CDR2 reads YFSETQ. J gave up 9 bases and V 4 bases, and 9 bases lay outside the gene matches. The CDR3 totals 15 residues. In nucleotides, the CDR3 is TGCGCCAGCAGCCTACTAGCGGGGGCCCCCCGTGAGCAGTTCTTC. It codes for CASSLLAGAPREQFF.

This clone showed up just a few times. V usage is TRBV4-3 and J usage is TRBJ2-2; 12 nucleotides align to TRBD2. Germline CDR1 is LGHNA and CDR2 is YSLEER. This CDR3 comprises 20 residues. J lost 8 bases, V lost 0 bases, and 16 bases had no gene match. The CDR3 sequence is CASSQEPEGASGRAGGELFF. The CDR3 region has the DNA TGCGCCAGCAGCCAAGAACCGGAAGGGGCTAGCGGGAGGGCCGGTGGGGAGCTGTTTTTT.

This rearrangement joins TRBV19 to TRBJ1-6; D is possibly TRBD1 (6 bases). Germline-derived CDR1 and CDR2 are LNHDA and SQIVND (reference sequence). The CDR3 totals 16 residues. V was cut by 4 bases and J by 8 bases, with 18 bases left in between. CDR3 DNA: TGTGCCAGTAGTACCAAGGGGGTCGGAACTTATTCACCCCTCCACTTT. The encoded protein is CASSTKGVGTYSPLHF. Using reference TRBV19 and TRBJ1-6 for the parts outside the CDR3, the full variable domain is DGGITQSPKYLFRKEGQNVTLSCEQNLNHDAMYWYRQDPGQGLRLIYYSQIVNDFQKGDIAEGYSVSREKKESFPLTVTSAQKNPTAFYLCASSTKGVGTYSPLHFGNGTRLTVT.

This clone appeared once. This chain connects TRBV6-2 or TRBV6-3 to TRBJ2-7, with 7 bases fitting TRBD2. The CDR3 spans 11 residues. V was clipped by 5 bases and J by 12 bases; unmatched bases: 7. Germline lookup yields CDR1 MNHEY and CDR2 SVGEGT. The CDR3 reads CASSPGRGLYF. The CDR3 DNA sequence: TGTGCCAGCAGTCCCGGGCGGGGGTTGTACTTC.

The chain carries TRBV7-2 and TRBJ2-7; 7 bases map to TRBD1. The CDR3 is 15 residues long. The trim removed 4 bases at V and 1 base at J, leaving 7 bases unmatched. Germline CDR1 SGHTA, CDR2 FQGNSA. The CDR3 spells CASSSRGQFSYEQYF. The CDR3 nucleotides are TGTGCCAGCAGCTCCAGGGGACAGTTTTCCTACGAGCAGTACTTC.

This clone was observed a few times. J is TRBJ1-1 and V is TRBV10-3, with D possibly being TRBD1 (6 bases). In germline, CDR1 is ENHRY, CDR2 SYGVKD. This CDR3 spans 13 amino acids. V lost 6 bases to trimming and J lost 2 bases, with 10 bases between them. The CDR3 sequence is CAIRQGLNTEAFF. The CDR3 DNA is TGTGCCATCAGACAGGGACTAAACACTGAAGCTTTCTTT.

The gene calls are TRBV12-3 or TRBV12-4 and TRBJ2-2; D not certain. The CDR3 loop spans 13 amino acids. The V gene lost 4 bases and the J gene lost 7 bases, with 10 bases spanning the gap. The CDR3 is CASSSHPGGELFF. DNA for the CDR3: TGTGCCAGCAGTTCCCACCCGGGCGGGGAGCTGTTTTTT.

V and J are TRBV9 and TRBJ2-2, with D possibly TRBD2 on 6 matching bases. CDR3 length: 16 amino acids. Trimming cost V 1 base and J 6 bases, with 16 bases left between them. CDR1 is SGDLS and CDR2 is YYNGEE in the germline V gene. This chain's CDR3 is CASSVTAGTPAGELFF. The CDR3 region has the DNA TGTGCCAGCAGCGTAACAGCGGGCACCCCGGCCGGGGAGCTGTTTTTT. The full variable domain, with the rest looked up from reference TRBV9 and TRBJ2-2, is DSGVTQTPKHLITATGQRVTLRCSPRSGDLSVYWYQQSLDQGLQFLIQYYNGEERAKGNILERFSAQQFPDLHSELNLSSLELGDSALYFCASSVTAGTPAGELFFGEGSRLTVL.

This clone was picked up a small number of times. The gene calls are TRBV21-1 and TRBJ1-3; the listed D gene, TRBD1, was not tested against the DNA. TRBV21-1 is annotated as a pseudogene. This CDR3 region has 20 residues. The CDR3 protein is CASSKAVGTGELRGGNTIYF. The CDR3 DNA sequence: TGTGCCAGCAGCAAAGCGGTCGGGACAGGGGAATTGAGGGGAGGAAACACCATATATTTT.

The V gene is TRBV6-1, the J gene TRBJ1-2; D ambiguous. Germline CDR1 reads MNHNS; CDR2 reads SASEGT. V was pared by 3 bases and J by 6 bases, with 14 bases between. This CDR3 comprises 14 residues. DNA for the CDR3: TGTGCCAGCAGTGATAATTGGGCATCAGATGGCTACACCTTC. It encodes CASSDNWASDGYTF.

The chain joins TRBV11-2 to TRBJ1-1; 9 nucleotides align to TRBD1. CDR1 and CDR2 (germline): SGHAT, FQNNGV. The V and J ends lost 5 bases and 5 bases, in that order; junction bases with no gene match: 3. The CDR3 totals 13 residues. The CDR3 is CASSEDRGTEAFF. CDR3 nucleotide sequence: TGTGCCAGCAGCGAAGACAGGGGGACTGAAGCTTTCTTT. Full variable domain (outside the CDR3, taken from reference TRBV11-2 and TRBJ1-1): EAGVAQSPRYKIIEKRQSVAFWCNPISGHATLYWYQQILGQGPKLLIQFQNNGVVDDSQLPKDRFSAERLKGVDSTLKIQPAKLEDSAVYLCASSEDRGTEAFFGQGTRLTVV.

This rearrangement joins TRBV27 to TRBJ1-5, with D tentatively TRBD1 (5 bases). The germline gives CDR1 MNHEY, CDR2 SMNVEV (reference sequence). This CDR3 contains 13 residues. V dropped 4 bases and J dropped 4 bases, with 8 bases sitting between them. In nucleotides, the CDR3 is TGTGCCAGCAGTTGGGGGGTAAATCAGCCCCAGCATTTT. This encodes CASSWGVNQPQHF.

The chain is built from TRBV21-1 and TRBJ1-1; the table gives TRBD1 as D, unverified against the DNA. TRBV21-1 has pseudogene status. This CDR3 comprises 15 residues. The CDR3 DNA follows: TGTGCCAGCAGCAAAATTAGGACAGGGAACACTGAAGCTTTCTTT. Encoded protein: CASSKIRTGNTEAFF.

The rearrangement joins TRBV7-9 to TRBJ2-7; 7 bases match TRBD2. Germline V gene sequence: CDR1 SEHNR, CDR2 FQNEAQ (reference sequence). CDR3 length equals 14 residues. V was clipped by 5 bases and J by 3 bases; unmatched bases: 7. The CDR3 DNA is TGTGCCAGCAGCGCCGGGGGGTTCGGCTACGAGCAGTACTTC. As protein: CASSAGGFGYEQYF. The variable domain in full, completed from reference TRBV7-9 and TRBJ2-7, reads DTGVSQNPRHKITKRGQNVTFRCDPISEHNRLYWYRQTLGQGPEFLTYFQNEAQLEKSRLLSDRFSAERPKGSFSTLEIQRTEQGDSAMYLCASSAGGFGYEQYFGPGTRLTVT.

V and J are TRBV11-2 and TRBJ2-3; D is unclear. The CDR3 has 13 residues. Deletions cut 5 bases from V and 4 bases from J, with 10 bases between. Germline CDR1 reads SGHAT; CDR2 reads FQNNGV. In DNA form, the CDR3 reads TGTGCCAGCAGCGCCCACTTAGCAGATACGCAGTATTTT. Encoded protein: CASSAHLADTQYF.